The source of this T cell receptor (beta chain) is a study of blood T cells in healthy people across ages. Investigators took 9.5 to 10 milliliters of peripheral blood from every donor. The total RNA that was extracted per sample amounted to at least 5.5 micrograms. A remark on this clonotype: Its antigen is unknown. At one end the junction does not follow the germline gene, possibly because of a read error.

Findings and caveats of the study: CMV status of donors was not determined, possibly confounding expanded clonotype changes.

Germline CDR1 MNHEY, CDR2 SVGAGI. The CDR3 has 12 amino acids. The use of a sample-barcoded 5' primer and a J-beta primer mix characterized a second PCR of roughly 6 to 12 cycles. TCRdb processed the 5' RACE reads anew with MiXCR; each CDR3 protein has one entry. The sample consists of 2 million or so distinct CDR3 sequences, about 50% of them appearing once. The sequencing input was blood. The chain joins TRBV6-5 to TRBJ2-5, with no clear D. The sequence was obtained from a woman between 35 and 50 years old in good health. CDR3 in amino acids: CASNYKGNEQYF. As DNA, the CDR3 is TGTGCCAGCAATTACAAGGGCAATGAGCAGTACTTC.